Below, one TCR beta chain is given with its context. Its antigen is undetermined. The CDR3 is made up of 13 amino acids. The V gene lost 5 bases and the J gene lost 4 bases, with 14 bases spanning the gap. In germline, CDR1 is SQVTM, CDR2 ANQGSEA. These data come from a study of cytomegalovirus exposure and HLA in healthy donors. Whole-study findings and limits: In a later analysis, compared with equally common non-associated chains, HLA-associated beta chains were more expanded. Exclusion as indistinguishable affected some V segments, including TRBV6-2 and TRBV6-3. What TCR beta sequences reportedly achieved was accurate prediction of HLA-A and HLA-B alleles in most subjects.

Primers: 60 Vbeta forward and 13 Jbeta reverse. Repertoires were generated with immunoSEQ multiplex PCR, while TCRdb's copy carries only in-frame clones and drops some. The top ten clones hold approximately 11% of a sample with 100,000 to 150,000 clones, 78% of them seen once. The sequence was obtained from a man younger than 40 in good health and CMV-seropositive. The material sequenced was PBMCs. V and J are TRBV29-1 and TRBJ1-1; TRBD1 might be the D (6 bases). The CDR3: CSVKTGFGTEAFF. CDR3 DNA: TGCAGCGTTAAAACAGGGTTTGGCACTGAAGCTTTCTTT. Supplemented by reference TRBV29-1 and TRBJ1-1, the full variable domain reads SAVISQKPSRDICQRGTSLTIQCQVDSQVTMMFWYRQQPGQSLTLIATANQGSEATYESGFVIDKFPISRPNLTFSTLTVSNMSPEDSSIYLCSVKTGFGTEAFFGQGTRLTVV.